This T cell receptor (beta chain) emerged from a study of graft-versus-host responses after intestinal transplantation. Whole-study results and caveats: Analysis identified GvH clones in recipient marrow, with some appearing first in ileum or blood. Early after transplant, HvG declines were associated with peak levels of circulating GvH clones.

Concerning this clone: The antigen remains unidentified.

V was trimmed by 3 bases and J by 5 bases, leaving 8 bases between them. Germline CDR1 and CDR2: SGDLS and YYNGEE. CDR3 length: 12 residues. Using immunoSEQ multiplex PCR, the repertoire was profiled, and TCRdb retains in-frame clones only, with some absent. Here the sample spans about 120,000 clones, 85% to 95% being singletons. V and J are TRBV9 and TRBJ1-2, with D possibly matching TRBD1 (5 bases). The receptor was isolated from a human donor who was the organ donor for an intestinal transplant. The material was unstimulated CD8+ T cells sorted from spleen or lymph node cells, obtained before transplant. The CDR3 DNA is TGTGCCAGCAGCGGACAGTTATATGGCTACACCTTC. It is translated as CASSGQLYGYTF.